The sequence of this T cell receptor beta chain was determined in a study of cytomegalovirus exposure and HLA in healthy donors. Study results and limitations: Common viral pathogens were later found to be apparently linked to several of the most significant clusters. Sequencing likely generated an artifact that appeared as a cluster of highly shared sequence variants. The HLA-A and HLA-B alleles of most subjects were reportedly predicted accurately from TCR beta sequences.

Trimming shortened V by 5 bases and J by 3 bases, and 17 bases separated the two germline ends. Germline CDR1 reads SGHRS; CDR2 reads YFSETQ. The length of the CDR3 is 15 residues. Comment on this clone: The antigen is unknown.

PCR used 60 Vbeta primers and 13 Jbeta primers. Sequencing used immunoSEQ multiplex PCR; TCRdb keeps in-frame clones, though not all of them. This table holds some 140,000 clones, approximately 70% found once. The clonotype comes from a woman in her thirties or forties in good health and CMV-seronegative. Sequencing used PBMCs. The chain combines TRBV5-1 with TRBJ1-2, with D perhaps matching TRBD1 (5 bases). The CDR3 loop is CASRTRGGTDYGYTF. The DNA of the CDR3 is TGCGCCAGCAGGACCCGGGGGGGAACGGACTATGGCTACACCTTC.